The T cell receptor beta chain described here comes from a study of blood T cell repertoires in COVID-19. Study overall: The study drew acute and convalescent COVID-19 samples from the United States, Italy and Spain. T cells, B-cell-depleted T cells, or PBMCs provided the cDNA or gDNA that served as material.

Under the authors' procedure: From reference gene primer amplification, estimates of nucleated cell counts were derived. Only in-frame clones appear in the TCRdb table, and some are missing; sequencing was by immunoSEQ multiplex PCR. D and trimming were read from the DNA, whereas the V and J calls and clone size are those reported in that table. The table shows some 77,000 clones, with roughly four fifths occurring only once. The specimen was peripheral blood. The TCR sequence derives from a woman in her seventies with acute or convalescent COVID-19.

The CDR3 is CASSEGLRSNEKLFF. The CDR3 coding sequence is TGCGCCAGCAGTGAGGGGCTCCGATCTAATGAAAAACTGTTTTTT. The chain recombines TRBV10-2 with TRBJ1-4; the D is unclear. V was shortened by 2 bases and J by 3 bases, with 10 bases between the two germline ends. Looked up from germline, CDR1 is WSHSY and CDR2 is SAAADI. This CDR3 region has 15 residues.